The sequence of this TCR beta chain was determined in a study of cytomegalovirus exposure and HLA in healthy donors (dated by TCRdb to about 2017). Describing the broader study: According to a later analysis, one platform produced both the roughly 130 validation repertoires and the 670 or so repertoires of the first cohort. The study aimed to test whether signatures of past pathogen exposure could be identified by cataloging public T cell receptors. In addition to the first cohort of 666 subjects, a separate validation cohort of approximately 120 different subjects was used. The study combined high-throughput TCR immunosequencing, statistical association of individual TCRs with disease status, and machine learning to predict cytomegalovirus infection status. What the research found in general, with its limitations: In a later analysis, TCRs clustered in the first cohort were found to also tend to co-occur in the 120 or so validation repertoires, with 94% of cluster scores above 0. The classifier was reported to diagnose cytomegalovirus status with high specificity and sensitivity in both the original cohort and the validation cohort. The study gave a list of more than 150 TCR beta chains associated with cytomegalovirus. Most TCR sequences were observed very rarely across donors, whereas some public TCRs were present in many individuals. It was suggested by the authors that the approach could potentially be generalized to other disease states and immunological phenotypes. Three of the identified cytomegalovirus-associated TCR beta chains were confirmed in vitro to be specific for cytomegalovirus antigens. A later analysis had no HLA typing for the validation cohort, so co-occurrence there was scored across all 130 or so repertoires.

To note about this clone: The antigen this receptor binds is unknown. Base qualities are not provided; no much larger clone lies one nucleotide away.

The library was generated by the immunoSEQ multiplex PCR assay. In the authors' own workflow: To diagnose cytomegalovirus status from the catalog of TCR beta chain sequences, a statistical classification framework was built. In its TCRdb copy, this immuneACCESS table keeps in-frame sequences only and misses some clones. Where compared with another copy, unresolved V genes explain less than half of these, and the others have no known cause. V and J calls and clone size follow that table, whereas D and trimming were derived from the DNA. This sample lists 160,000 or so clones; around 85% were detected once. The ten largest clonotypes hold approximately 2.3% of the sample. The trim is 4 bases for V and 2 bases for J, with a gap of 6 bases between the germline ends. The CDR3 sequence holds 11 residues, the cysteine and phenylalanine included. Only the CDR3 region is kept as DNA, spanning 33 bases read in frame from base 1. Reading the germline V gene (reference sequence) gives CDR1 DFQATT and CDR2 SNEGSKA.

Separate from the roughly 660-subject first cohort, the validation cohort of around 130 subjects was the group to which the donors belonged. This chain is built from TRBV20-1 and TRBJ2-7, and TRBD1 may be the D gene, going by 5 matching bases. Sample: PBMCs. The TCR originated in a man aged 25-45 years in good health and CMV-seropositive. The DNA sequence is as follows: TGCAGTGCTACAGGGACCTACGAGCAGTACTTC. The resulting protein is CSATGTYEQYF.